By frequency in the sample, the clone carrying this T cell receptor beta chain is medium-sized. The target antigen is unknown. The cDNA was synthesized by 5'RACE incorporating 10-nucleotide random UMIs. Sequencing runs each generated in excess of 170 million TCR-beta sequences derived from 15-18 subjects. MiXCR was run by TCRdb on the 5' RACE reads, yielding one entry per CDR3 protein. The data contain 25,000 to 35,000 distinct CDR3 sequences, roughly 12% of them singletons. This sample stems from a study of neurological immune-mediated disorders. Study outcomes and limitations: No CDR3 amino acid sequences recurred among expanded clones across subjects, suggesting private repertoires in all groups.

The V gene lost 0 bases and the J gene lost 3 bases, with 7 bases spanning the gap. The CDR3 is made up of 14 amino acids. Germline assignment: CDR1 SGHRS and CDR2 YFSETQ. The clonotype originates from a man aged 60 to 75 in good health. Source material: PBMCs. The chain joins TRBV5-1 to TRBJ1-3; D is perhaps TRBD1 (6 bases). CDR3 region: CASSLGQDGNTIYF. The CDR3 nucleotides are TGCGCCAGCAGCTTGGGACAGGATGGAAACACCATATATTTT.